The entry that follows covers one TCR beta chain sequence. Its specificity is not known. Sequencing was performed with immunoSEQ multiplex PCR; in TCRdb, only in-frame clones are kept and a portion is missing. The table records millions of clones, 90% to 95% of them present only once. The data originate from a study of shared clonotypes between healthy human individuals. Study-wide findings and caveats: Larger richness was generally estimated for naive than memory subsets.

Trimming pared 3 bases from V and 5 bases from J, leaving 7 bases between. The germline V gene has CDR1 SQVTM and CDR2 ANQGSEA. The CDR3 totals 11 residues. V usage is TRBV29-1 and J usage is TRBJ1-1; D unresolved. The sequenced sample was naive CD4+ T cells sorted from blood. Subset indicated: CD45RA+ positively selected. This sequence originates from a young man in good health. In nucleotides, the CDR3 is TGCAGCGTTGATTCAGGAACTGAAGCTTTCTTT. It is translated as CSVDSGTEAFF.